The 23 T cell receptor beta chains below all came from one sample that was sequenced in a study of T-cell reconstitution after alpha-beta-depleted transplantation in children (dated by TCRdb to 2016 to 2018). This specimen's treatment or condition label, interpreted: allogeneic hematopoietic cell transplantation with graft depleted of TCRalphabeta T cells and CD19 B cells. Library prep was done by PCR. TCRdb shows the sequencer as Illumina HiSeq 2500. Molecular barcoding was employed in the preparation of TCR libraries, with unique molecular identifiers being used to normalize TCRbeta repertoire quantification. The public reads were reprocessed in TCRdb via fastp at Q25 and MiXCR, keeping in-frame beta chains. For every CDR3 protein sequence, its rows merge into one entry that carries the most common genes and DNA. For this sample the table gives a few hundred thousand distinct CDR3 sequences, of which around 9.1% were detected only once. Roughly 7% of the sample rests with the top ten.

Sequenced here: PBMCs, sampled before TCRalphabeta/CD19-depleted stem cell transplant. The receptors were sampled from a boy under two years old with acute myeloid leukemia, due to receive a stem cell transplant.

This clonotype was seen many times. This rearrangement joins TRBV15 to TRBJ2-3; D not resolved. The germline V and J ends were trimmed by 0 bases and 1 base, with 8 bases remaining between them. This CDR3 has 15 amino acids. Germline-derived CDR1 and CDR2 are LNHNV and YYDKDF (reference sequence). CDR3 protein: CATSRESSGTDTQYF. CDR3 coding DNA: TGTGCCACCAGCAGAGAGTCAAGCGGCACAGATACGCAGTATTTT.

In this sample, this clonotype turned up many times. The gene calls are TRBV2 and TRBJ2-7; D is possibly TRBD1 (6 bases). CDR3 length: 14 amino acids. Trimming removed 6 bases at V and 4 bases at J, with 16 bases between. Germline V gene sequence: CDR1 SNHLY, CDR2 FYNNEI. The CDR3 nucleotides read TGTGCCAGCAGCGTCCGAGGGGGACCTTACGAGCAGTACTTC. This codes for CASSVRGGPYEQYF. Looking up the rest from reference TRBV2 and TRBJ2-7 gives the full variable domain: EPEVTQTPSHQVTQMGQEVILRCVPISNHLYFYWYRQILGQKVEFLVSFYNNEISEKSEIFDDQFSVERPDGSNFTLKIRSTKLEDSAMYFCASSVRGGPYEQYFGPGTRLTVT.

J is TRBJ2-7 and V is TRBV18; 9 bases match TRBD2. The CDR3 has 19 residues. The V and J ends lost 2 bases and 3 bases, in that order; junction bases with no gene match: 17. Germline values: CDR1 KGHSH, CDR2 LQKENI. For the CDR3, the DNA is TGTGCCAGCTCACCAAGTCCGGGGGTGGGGACTAGCAACCTCTACGAGCAGTACTTC. Protein: CASSPSPGVGTSNLYEQYF.

This clonotype was seen ten or more times. V and J are TRBV9 and TRBJ2-3; D is ambiguous. This CDR3 has 14 residues. Germline CDR1 and CDR2: SGDLS and YYNGEE. Trimming removed 0 bases at V and 4 bases at J, with 9 bases between. CDR3 sequence: CASSVGAGPDTQYF. CDR3 coding DNA: TGTGCCAGCAGCGTAGGGGCAGGTCCAGATACGCAGTATTTT.

This clonotype was recorded many times. One junction end disagrees with the germline gene, perhaps due to a read error. The CDR3 region is CSSSLRAILAGGNEQFF. Here the CDR3 DNA reads TGTTCCAGCAGCCTTAGGGCGATACTAGCGGGAGGAAATGAGCAGTTCTTC. The V and J genes are TRBV7-2 and TRBJ2-1; 12 positions agree with TRBD2. The CDR3 consists of 17 residues. The germline CDR1 and CDR2 sequences are SGHTA and FQGNSA.

The V and J genes are TRBV30 and TRBJ2-5, with TRBD2 identical over 9 bases. V gave up 2 bases and J gave up 5 bases; unmatched junction bases: 3. The CDR3 is 13 amino acids. Germline V lookup: CDR1 GTSNPN, CDR2 SVGIG (reference sequence). The CDR3 here is CAWSSSGEETQYF. The CDR3 nucleotides read TGTGCCTGGAGTTCTAGCGGGGAGGAGACCCAGTACTTC.

This clonotype has ten or more counts. The chain has TRBV27 and TRBJ2-3; D unresolved. Germline CDR1 is MNHEY and CDR2 is SMNVEV (reference sequence). The V end lost 3 bases, the J end lost 0 bases, and 10 bases lay between the germline ends. The CDR3 consists of 15 residues. Written as DNA, the CDR3 is TGTGCCAGCAGTTTTGCGGAGACCAGCACAGATACGCAGTATTTT. Translated, it gives CASSFAETSTDTQYF.

Ten or more counts support this clonotype. This chain connects TRBV10-3 to TRBJ1-6; tentatively, D is TRBD1 (6 bases). V lost 0 bases and J 10 bases, leaving 13 bases between the germline ends. The CDR3 runs to 15 residues. The germline V gene has CDR1 ENHRY and CDR2 SYGVKD. CDR3 sequence (DNA): TGTGCCATCAGTGAGTCGCAGGGGTTAAGATCACCCCTCCACTTT. Protein: CAISESQGLRSPLHF.

About this clonotype itself: This may stem from a read error, because a much larger clone lies one nucleotide away. This rearrangement joins TRBV7-9 to TRBJ2-7; D gene ambiguous. Germline V gene sequence: CDR1 SEHNR, CDR2 FQNEAQ (reference sequence). This CDR3 is 13 amino acids long. The CDR3 DNA is TGTGCCAGCAGCACCCGCGTTTCCTACGGGCAGTACTTC. It specifies CASSTRVSYGQYF. The variable domain in full, completed from reference TRBV7-9 and TRBJ2-7, reads DTGVSQNPRHKITKRGQNVTFRCDPISEHNRLYWYRQTLGQGPEFLTYFQNEAQLEKSRLLSDRFSAERPKGSFSTLEIQRTEQGDSAMYLCASSTRVSYGQYFGPGTRLTVT.

The table lists this clonotype with many counts. The chain carries TRBV29-1 and TRBJ2-1; 11 nucleotides match TRBD1. The junction had 5 bases not matched to a gene; V was cut back by 4 bases and J by 9 bases. This CDR3 spans 13 amino acids. The V gene's germline CDR1 is SQVTM and CDR2 ANQGSEA. The CDR3: CSVAGTGGVEQFF. The CDR3 DNA is TGCAGCGTTGCCGGGACAGGGGGTGTTGAGCAGTTCTTC.

This sequence joins TRBV20-1 and TRBJ2-3; perhaps TRBD1 as D (6 bases). V gave up 0 bases and J gave up 2 bases, with 15 bases separating them. This CDR3 is 16 amino acids long. CDR1 is DFQATT and CDR2 is SNEGSKA in the germline V gene (reference sequence). The CDR3 sequence: CSARDSGTLSTDTQYF. DNA of the CDR3: TGCAGTGCTAGAGACTCCGGGACACTCTCCACAGATACGCAGTATTTT.

This clonotype has a count of ten or more. The rearrangement uses TRBV3-1 and TRBJ2-5, with 7 bases fitting TRBD2. Germline V gene data show CDR1 as LGHDT and CDR2 as YNNKEL (reference sequence). J lost 0 bases, V lost 1 base, and 5 bases had no gene match. This CDR3 is 16 amino acids long. The CDR3 DNA reads as TGTGCCAGCAGCCAAGCCCCCGCGGGGGACCAAGAGACCCAGTACTTC. Translating gives CASSQAPAGDQETQYF.

With respect to this clonotype: One end of the junction fails to match germline, which may point to a read error. The chain carries TRBV18 and TRBJ1-1, with TRBD1 identical over 7 bases. CDR1 is KGHSH and CDR2 is LQKENI in the germline V gene. This CDR3 comprises 15 residues. The CDR3 spells CAGSPQTGQDVEAFF. DNA of the CDR3: TGTGCCGGCTCACCCCAGACAGGGCAGGACGTCGAAGCTTTCTTT.

The sample holds many counts of this clonotype. The V and J genes are TRBV20-1 and TRBJ2-3, with TRBD2 matching over 10 bases. V lost 5 bases to trimming and J lost 0 bases; unmatched junction nucleotides: 2. This CDR3 contains 14 residues. CDR1 DFQATT and CDR2 SNEGSKA come from the germline V gene (reference sequence). The CDR3 DNA reads as TGCAGTGCTTGGACTAGCGGAAGCACAGATACGCAGTATTTT. This gives the protein CSAWTSGSTDTQYF.

This clonotype was seen more than once but under ten times. The chain carries TRBV12-3 or TRBV12-4 and TRBJ2-3, with 7 bases that match TRBD1. This CDR3 spans 15 amino acids. The J segment lost 5 bases and the V segment lost 2 bases, leaving 7 bases of the junction unmatched. This chain's CDR3 is CASSLPGTVGDTQYF. The CDR3 DNA reads TGTGCCAGCAGTTTACCCGGGACAGTTGGAGATACGCAGTATTTT.

This sequence joins TRBV6-5 and TRBJ2-7; tentatively, D is TRBD1 or TRBD2 (5 bases each). The CDR3 has 12 amino acids. Germline-derived CDR1 and CDR2 are MNHEY and SVGAGI. Trimming took off 2 bases at V and 5 bases at J, with 7 bases between the two ends. This CDR3 is CASSYRGHEQYF. CDR3 nucleotides: TGTGCCAGCAGTTACCGGGGCCACGAGCAGTACTTC.

At least ten counts were recorded for this clonotype. V is TRBV5-1 and J is TRBJ1-1; D remains ambiguous. V gave up 4 bases and J gave up 0 bases, with 16 bases separating them. CDR1 is SGHRS and CDR2 is YFSETQ in the germline V gene. This CDR3 spans 16 amino acids. The CDR3 sequence is CASSPAGVAMNTEAFF. CDR3 nucleotide sequence: TGCGCCAGCAGCCCGGCGGGTGTGGCTATGAACACTGAAGCTTTCTTT.

Note on this clonotype: Just one base apart from a much larger clone, this may be a read error. The V call is TRBV20-1, the J call TRBJ2-1, with D unclear. V lost 6 bases, J lost 4 bases, and 4 bases lay in between. The CDR3 runs 10 residues. The germline V gene encodes CDR1 DFQATT and CDR2 SNEGSKA (reference sequence). Written as DNA, the CDR3 is TGCAGTGCCCAATACAATGAGCAGTTCTTC. Translating it yields CSAQYNEQFF.

This clonotype was counted at least ten times. This chain uses TRBV27 with TRBJ2-1, with TRBD2 identical over 8 bases. Germline assignment: CDR1 MNHEY and CDR2 SMNVEV (reference sequence). With V trimmed by 4 bases and J by 4 bases, 6 bases remained unmatched. The CDR3 extends over 15 amino acids. CDR3 DNA: TGTGCCAGCAGTTCACTAGCGGTTAATTACAATGAGCAGTTCTTC. Residues: CASSSLAVNYNEQFF.

This clonotype was observed a few times. V gene TRBV10-3 combines with J gene TRBJ2-7; tentatively, D is TRBD1 (6 bases). Trimming left V 4 bases short and J 5 bases short, with 12 bases between. CDR3 length: 13 residues. Per the germline V gene, CDR1 is ENHRY and CDR2 is SYGVKD. CDR3 in amino acids: CAISATGLHEQYF. Written as DNA, the CDR3 is TGTGCCATCAGTGCTACAGGGCTCCACGAGCAGTACTTC.

This clonotype was recorded at least ten times. This chain uses TRBV5-1 with TRBJ2-7; TRBD1 aligns across 7 bases. V lost 0 bases to trimming and J lost 1 base; unmatched junction nucleotides: 1. This CDR3 comprises 14 residues. Germline CDR1 reads SGHRS; CDR2 reads YFSETQ. The CDR3 DNA is TGCGCCAGCAGCTTGGAGACAGGGTCCTACGAGCAGTACTTC. Its protein product is CASSLETGSYEQYF.

This clonotype was counted at least ten times. The J gene is TRBJ2-1, the V gene TRBV7-9; maybe TRBD1 (5 bases). Germline loops: CDR1 SEHNR, CDR2 FQNEAQ (reference sequence). CDR3 length: 13 amino acids. V was clipped by 11 bases and J by 4 bases, with 15 bases between them. CDR3 protein: CASFGAPYNEQFF. As DNA, the CDR3 is TGTGCCTCCTTTGGGGCACCTTACAATGAGCAGTTCTTC.

This clonotype was recorded at least ten times. The chain recombines TRBV12-5 with TRBJ1-5; no reliable D call. The ends were cut back, 4 bases at V and 0 bases at J, with 10 bases in the middle. The germline gives CDR1 LGHNT, CDR2 FRNRAP. The CDR3 loop spans 15 amino acids. In nucleotides, the CDR3 is TGTGCTAGTGGTTCCAGAGACTATAGCAATCAGCCCCAGCATTTT. Amino acid sequence: CASGSRDYSNQPQHF.